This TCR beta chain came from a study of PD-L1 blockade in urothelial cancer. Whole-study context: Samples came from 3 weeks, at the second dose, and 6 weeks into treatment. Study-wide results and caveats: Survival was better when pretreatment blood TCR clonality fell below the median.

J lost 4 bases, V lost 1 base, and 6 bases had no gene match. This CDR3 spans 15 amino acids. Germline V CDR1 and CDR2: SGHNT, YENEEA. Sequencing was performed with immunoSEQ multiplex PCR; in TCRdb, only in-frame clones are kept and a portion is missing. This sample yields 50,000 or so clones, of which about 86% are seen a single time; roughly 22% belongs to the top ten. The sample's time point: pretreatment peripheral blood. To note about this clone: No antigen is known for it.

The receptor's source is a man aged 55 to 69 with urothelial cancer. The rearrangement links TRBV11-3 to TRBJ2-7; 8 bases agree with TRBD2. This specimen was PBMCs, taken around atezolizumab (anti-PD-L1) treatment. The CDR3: CASSLGPGRGYEQYF. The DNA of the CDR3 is TGTGCCAGCAGCTTAGGCCCCGGGAGGGGTTACGAGCAGTACTTC. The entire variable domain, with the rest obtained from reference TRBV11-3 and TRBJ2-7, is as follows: EAGVVQSPRYKIIEKKQPVAFWCNPISGHNTLYWYLQNLGQGPELLIRYENEEAVDDSQLPKDRFSAERLKGVDSTLKIQPAELGDSAVYLCASSLGPGRGYEQYFGPGTRLTVT.